This T cell receptor (beta chain) stems from a study of T cells after yellow fever vaccination. TCRdb re-called the 5' RACE reads through MiXCR, storing one row per CDR3 protein. Among about 550,000 distinct CDR3 sequences listed, about 19% were seen once. This CDR3 is 15 amino acids long. Deletions cut 5 bases from V and 9 bases from J, with 20 bases between. The germline V gene encodes CDR1 MNHNS and CDR2 SASEGT. Points on this clonotype: Its target is not known.

Study-level findings and limits: Abundant clonotypes from the bulk population could have been carried over as contaminants into FACS-sorted repertoires.

V usage is TRBV6-1 and J usage is TRBJ1-5; perhaps TRBD1 as D (6 bases). This material consisted of PBMCs, taken 15 days after the yellow fever booster vaccination. The TCR originated in a man aged 30-40 years who received the YFV17D yellow fever vaccine. The CDR3 DNA follows: TGTGCCAGCAGTCAAGGGCGGGCGGGGGCCTGGCCCCAGCATTTT. It yields the protein CASSQGRAGAWPQHF.